A selection of T cell receptor beta chains follows, all from one sample in a study of cytomegalovirus exposure and HLA in healthy donors. Repertoires were generated with immunoSEQ multiplex PCR, while TCRdb's copy carries only in-frame clones and drops some. Of around 130,000 clones in the sample, 60% to 80% are singletons; the top ten hold approximately 1.8%. The sample comprised PBMCs. The receptor source for this set is a woman aged 25 to 39 in good health and CMV-seronegative. CDR3s leave out the opening cysteine and the closing phenylalanine or tryptophan. D genes are given only for firm matches.

v_call: TRBV18; d_call: TRBD2; j_call: TRBJ2-3; cdr3_aa: ASSPPNELAGGPRSDTQY
v_call: TRBV5-6; d_call: TRBD1; j_call: TRBJ1-1; cdr3_aa: ASNRDRAMNTEAF
v_call: TRBV19; d_call: TRBD2; j_call: TRBJ2-7; cdr3_aa: ASSIGLRGYEQY
v_call: TRBV29-1; d_call: NA; j_call: TRBJ1-3; cdr3_aa: SARLGLGALSGNTIY
v_call: TRBV4-1; d_call: NA; j_call: TRBJ2-1; cdr3_aa: ASSQASVPYNEQF
v_call: TRBV18; d_call: TRBD2; j_call: TRBJ2-1; cdr3_aa: ASSATGTSNNEQF
v_call: TRBV29-1; d_call: NA; j_call: TRBJ2-7; cdr3_aa: SVEAPGFYEQY
v_call: TRBV19; d_call: NA; j_call: TRBJ1-3; cdr3_aa: ASSLRSGNTIY
v_call: TRBV5-1; d_call: TRBD2; j_call: TRBJ2-3; cdr3_aa: ASSLGLAGALNADTQY
v_call: TRBV28; d_call: NA; j_call: TRBJ1-2; cdr3_aa: ASSLVGGSLAFVDGYT
v_call: TRBV19; d_call: TRBD2; j_call: TRBJ2-1; cdr3_aa: ASAGLAGSYNEQF
v_call: TRBV5-1; d_call: NA; j_call: TRBJ2-3; cdr3_aa: ASSLGTTLGTDTQY
v_call: TRBV7-2; d_call: NA; j_call: TRBJ2-2; cdr3_aa: ASRLIGGTDTGELF
v_call: TRBV4-2; d_call: TRBD1; j_call: TRBJ2-7; cdr3_aa: ASSQGFEDRNPYEQY
v_call: TRBV2; d_call: NA; j_call: TRBJ1-1; cdr3_aa: ASSDSPLRTEAF
v_call: TRBV14; d_call: TRBD1; j_call: TRBJ1-4; cdr3_aa: ASSADRGVEKLF
v_call: TRBV19; d_call: TRBD1; j_call: TRBJ2-7; cdr3_aa: ASSTGTESGEQY
v_call: TRBV4-2; d_call: TRBD2; j_call: TRBJ2-3; cdr3_aa: ASSQEVGGARGQY
v_call: TRBV28; d_call: TRBD2; j_call: TRBJ2-2; cdr3_aa: ASSLWAGTSTTGELF
v_call: TRBV25-1; d_call: TRBD1; j_call: TRBJ2-1; cdr3_aa: ASRGDRGNNEQF
v_call: TRBV19; d_call: NA; j_call: TRBJ1-5; cdr3_aa: ASSIGRRSNQPQH
v_call: TRBV7-2; d_call: NA; j_call: TRBJ1-4; cdr3_aa: ASSLITAPNEKLF
v_call: TRBV30; d_call: TRBD1; j_call: TRBJ1-5; cdr3_aa: AWSSGGRQPQH
v_call: TRBV7-2; d_call: TRBD2; j_call: TRBJ2-7; cdr3_aa: ASSLALAGGGSYEQY
v_call: TRBV7-9; d_call: TRBD1; j_call: TRBJ2-4; cdr3_aa: ASSLAGDSLAKNIQY
v_call: TRBV7-3; d_call: NA; j_call: TRBJ1-1; cdr3_aa: ASSLGRGNTEAF
v_call: TRBV6-5; d_call: NA; j_call: TRBJ1-6; cdr3_aa: ASSYSTGFSPLH
v_call: TRBV7-8; d_call: TRBD2; j_call: TRBJ2-3; cdr3_aa: ASRRLAGGQDTQY
v_call: TRBV2; d_call: TRBD1; j_call: TRBJ1-2; cdr3_aa: ASSERDRGYGYT
v_call: TRBV27; d_call: NA; j_call: TRBJ2-5; cdr3_aa: ASTPFSRGIRQETQY
v_call: TRBV11-2; d_call: NA; j_call: TRBJ2-5; cdr3_aa: ASSLVRGGAETQY
v_call: TRBV6-1; d_call: TRBD1; j_call: TRBJ1-1; cdr3_aa: ASSGDRSNTEAF
v_call: TRBV7-8; d_call: TRBD1; j_call: TRBJ1-3; cdr3_aa: ASSSGTGIGNTIY